This TCR beta chain comes out of a study of blood T cells in healthy people across ages. The sample holds many counts of this clonotype. Antigen specificity is unknown. Study-level findings and limits: Lack of knowledge of donor CMV status possibly confounded expanded clonotype changes. Older individuals had lower TCR beta diversity per million T cells (the decline was roughly linear).

The second PCR ran roughly 7 to 11 cycles with a sample-barcoded 5' primer and J-beta primers. TCRdb reanalysed the 5' RACE reads using MiXCR and keeps one entry per CDR3 protein. The data show 600,000 to 1,000,000 distinct CDR3 sequences, 58% seen once. The CDR3 totals 14 residues. Germline CDR1 and CDR2: MGHRA and YSYEKL. With 4 bases clipped from V and 2 bases from J, the junction kept 3 bases outside the gene matches. The specimen was blood. The sequence came from a young man in good health. The rearrangement uses TRBV4-1 and TRBJ2-7; 9 bases agree with TRBD1. CDR3 loop: CASSPRQGAYEQYF. The CDR3 DNA follows: TGCGCCAGCAGCCCTCGACAGGGGGCCTACGAGCAGTACTTC.